These 13 T cell receptor beta chains came from one sample sequenced in a study of blood T cells in healthy people across ages. The second PCR ran about 6 to 11 cycles with a sample-barcoded 5' primer and J-beta primers. MiXCR was run by TCRdb on the 5' RACE reads, yielding one entry per CDR3 protein. The sample gives about 780,000 distinct CDR3 sequences, around a quarter of which show up once; under 3% is in the top ten. The data were also submitted as part of a second study, on T cells of mothers and their children.

Sample: blood. The receptors were gathered from a boy under 18 in good health.

This sequence joins TRBV4-1 and TRBJ1-3; D unresolved. The CDR3 spans 16 residues. Germline CDR1 reads MGHRA; CDR2 reads YSYEKL. The V and J ends lost 1 base and 2 bases respectively, with 12 bases between them. The CDR3 spells CASSQVPRETGNTIYF. The CDR3, as DNA: TGCGCCAGCAGCCAAGTTCCCCGAGAGACTGGAAACACCATATATTTT.

A few counts support this clonotype. V usage is TRBV20-1 and J usage is TRBJ2-4; 8 nucleotides align to TRBD2. V shed 5 bases, J shed 1 base, and the junction held 4 bases outside the gene matches. This CDR3 region has 14 residues. The V gene's germline CDR1 is DFQATT and CDR2 SNEGSKA (reference sequence). The CDR3 region has the DNA TGCAGTGCTGATAGCGGGGCCGCCAAAAACATTCAGTACTTC. Protein product: CSADSGAAKNIQYF.

Concerning this clonotype itself: The junction does not match germline at one end; this may be a read error. This chain joins TRBV7-2 and TRBJ2-5; the D gene is possibly TRBD2 (8 bases). Germline V gene data show CDR1 as SGHTA and CDR2 as FQGNSA. The CDR3 is 14 amino acids. CDR3 residues: CASSSGGGQEAQYF. The CDR3 region has the DNA TGTGCCAGCAGCTCGGGAGGGGGCCAAGAGGCCCAGTACTTC.

This chain connects TRBV4-1 to TRBJ2-7; D unclear. This CDR3 region has 14 residues. The germline V gene encodes CDR1 MGHRA and CDR2 YSYEKL. Trimming pared 2 bases from V and 1 base from J, leaving 9 bases between. CDR3 protein: CASSQPTVSYEQYF. CDR3 bases: TGCGCCAGCAGCCAACCGACGGTTTCCTACGAGCAGTACTTC.

The V call is TRBV5-1, the J call TRBJ2-1, with TRBD1 identical over 8 bases. Germline assignment: CDR1 SGHRS and CDR2 YFSETQ. Trimming at V came to 1 base and at J to 8 bases, leaving 11 bases not matched to a gene. This CDR3 spans 16 amino acids. The CDR3 protein is CASSLQGQVHIDEQFF. CDR3 bases: TGCGCCAGCAGCTTGCAGGGACAGGTCCATATCGATGAGCAGTTCTTC.

This clonotype turned up a few times. The chain combines TRBV12-3 or TRBV12-4 with TRBJ2-5, with 9 bases fitting TRBD1. The CDR3 is 14 residues long. V was pared by 8 bases and J by 2 bases, with 6 bases of the junction left unmatched. CDR3 protein: CASSGTGLQETQYF. The CDR3 nucleotides are TGTGCCAGCTCCGGGACAGGGTTGCAAGAGACCCAGTACTTC.

In its sample, this clonotype was seen a few times. The rearrangement uses TRBV20-1 and TRBJ2-7; TRBD2 agrees at 8 bases. The length of the CDR3 is 13 residues. V lost 3 bases, J lost 3 bases, and 4 bases stayed unmatched. The germline V gene has CDR1 DFQATT and CDR2 SNEGSKA (reference sequence). CDR3 in amino acids: CSASGLAYYEQYF. CDR3 DNA: TGCAGTGCTAGTGGACTAGCCTACTACGAGCAGTACTTC.

The chain carries TRBV20-1 and TRBJ2-5, with a possible D match to TRBD1 (6 bases). The J call is in doubt because the DNA end fits TRBJ2-7 better. Germline V CDR1 and CDR2: DFQATT, SNEGSKA (reference sequence). The length of the CDR3 is 11 residues. CDR3 in DNA: TGCAGTGCCACAAGACAGGACGAGCAGTACTTC. Amino acid sequence: CSATRQDEQYF.

This clonotype appeared a few times. The chain is built from TRBV29-1 and TRBJ2-5, with D maybe TRBD1 (6 bases). The CDR3 totals 13 residues. Between the trimmed V and J ends, which lost 4 bases and 2 bases, there was a span of 11 bases. Germline V gene lookup returns CDR1 SQVTM and CDR2 ANQGSEA. CDR3 DNA sequence: TGCAGCGTTGTGACAGGCTCTCAAGAGACCCAGTACTTC. Its translation: CSVVTGSQETQYF.

The DNA for the CDR3 is TGCGCCAGCAGGGACCCCGGACCAGCGGGGCGCAAAAACATTCAGTACTTC. It encodes CASRDPGPAGRKNIQYF. This chain connects TRBV5-1 to TRBJ2-4, with 7 bases identical to TRBD2. V was clipped by 5 bases and J by 3 bases; unmatched bases: 14. The CDR3 is 17 residues long. The germline CDR1 and CDR2 sequences are SGHRS and YFSETQ.

This clonotype was counted only a few times. The chain is built from TRBV12-3 or TRBV12-4 and TRBJ2-5, with TRBD1 matching 8 bases. The better agreement between TRBJ2-7 and the DNA end casts doubt on the J call. The CDR3 sequence is 15 residues long. The CDR3 sequence: CASSPPGGAFHEQYF. CDR3 bases: TGTGCCAGCAGCCCCCCAGGGGGCGCTTTCCACGAGCAGTACTTC.

This clonotype was seen only a few times. This chain joins TRBV7-9 and TRBJ2-5; no firm D call. The DNA end favors TRBJ2-7, so the J call may be wrong. Germline CDR1 reads SEHNR; CDR2 reads FQNEAQ (reference sequence). The CDR3 runs 14 residues. The CDR3 loop reads CASSLNDGPYEQYF. The DNA of the CDR3 is TGTGCCAGCAGCTTAAACGACGGACCCTACGAGCAGTACTTC.

CDR3 nucleotide sequence: TGTGCCAGCAGCCTGGACAGAATCAAAGAGACCCAGTACTTC. Residues: CASSLDRIKETQYF. The rearrangement uses TRBV28 and TRBJ2-5; perhaps TRBD1 as D (6 bases). Germline values: CDR1 MDHEN, CDR2 SYDVKM. The germline V and J ends were trimmed by 6 bases and 3 bases, with 14 bases remaining between them. This CDR3 has 14 residues.